This T cell receptor beta chain is drawn from a study of blood T cell repertoires in COVID-19. About the study: From T cells, B-cell-depleted T cells, or PBMCs came the material, which was cDNA or gDNA.

The data were produced by immunoSEQ multiplex PCR, yet TCRdb's version contains in-frame clones alone and is incomplete. The sample includes hundreds of thousands of clones, around four fifths seen only once; the top ten take around 30%. The V gene's germline CDR1 is GTSNPN and CDR2 SVGIG (reference sequence). This CDR3 has 20 residues. V lost 2 bases to trimming and J lost 1 base; unmatched junction nucleotides: 14. The sequence was collected from a man in his forties with acute or convalescent COVID-19. This chain connects TRBV30 to TRBJ2-1, with 13 bases aligning to TRBD2. The specimen was peripheral blood. This CDR3 is CAWSNNRGLAGVRSYNEQFF. CDR3 bases: TGTGCCTGGAGTAACAATCGAGGACTAGCGGGAGTTCGGTCCTACAATGAGCAGTTCTTC. The full variable domain, completed using reference TRBV30 and TRBJ2-1, is SQTIHQWPATLVQPVGSPLSLECTVEGTSNPNLYWYRQAAGRGLQLLFYSVGIGQISSEVPQNLSASRPQDRQFILSSKKLLLSDSGFYLCAWSNNRGLAGVRSYNEQFFGPGTRLTVL.